The T cell receptor (beta chain) under discussion was sequenced for a study of blood T cell repertoires in COVID-19. Study information: Acute-phase and convalescent COVID-19 samples originated in the United States, Italy and Spain.

TCRdb's copy holds only in-frame clones and misses some; the assay was immunoSEQ multiplex PCR. The table includes about 300,000 clones, 85% to 90% detected once. The CDR3 runs to 13 residues. The V gene lost 3 bases and the J gene lost 0 bases, with 4 bases spanning the gap. The TCR sequence derives from a woman aged 45-65 years who had been exposed to COVID-19. Sequencing used PBMCs or T cells enriched from blood (not recorded which). The V and J genes are TRBV12-3 or TRBV12-4 and TRBJ2-3, with D hard to call. DNA of the CDR3: TGTGCCAGCAGTTTTCTGAGCACAGATACGCAGTATTTT. Translating it yields CASSFLSTDTQYF.